What follows are 29 T cell receptor beta chains derived from one specimen sequenced in a study of T cell responses to AZD1222 COVID-19 vaccine. TCRdb's copy holds only in-frame clones and misses some; the assay was immunoSEQ multiplex PCR. The sample consists of about 130,000 clones, about nine tenths of them appearing once. The sequencing used peripheral blood, collected on day 0 of AZD1222 vaccination. The receptors here all came from an adult in good health.

The rearrangement joins TRBV19 to TRBJ2-2; the D gene is possibly TRBD2 (7 bases). The germline gives CDR1 LNHDA, CDR2 SQIVND (reference sequence). V lost 7 bases and J 3 bases, leaving 12 bases between the germline ends. The CDR3 contains 14 residues. CDR3 DNA sequence: TGTGCCAGTATGGGGAGGGGGGACACCGGGGAGCTGTTTTTT. Translating it yields CASMGRGDTGELFF. The full variable domain, in which reference TRBV19 and TRBJ2-2 provide the parts outside the CDR3, is DGGITQSPKYLFRKEGQNVTLSCEQNLNHDAMYWYRQDPGQGLRLIYYSQIVNDFQKGDIAEGYSVSREKKESFPLTVTSAQKNPTAFYLCASMGRGDTGELFFGEGSRLTVL.

This sequence joins TRBV3-1 (or the pseudogene TRBV3-2) and TRBJ2-2; D is perhaps TRBD1 (6 bases). Trimming took off 1 base at V and 4 bases at J, with 7 bases between the two ends. The CDR3 is made up of 14 amino acids. Germline V gene data show CDR1 as LGHDT and CDR2 as YNNKEL (reference sequence). The CDR3 reads CASSQGGLTGELFF. The CDR3 DNA sequence: TGTGCCAGCAGCCAAGGGGGGCTCACCGGGGAGCTGTTTTTT.

V usage is TRBV2 and J usage is TRBJ1-5; the D gene is possibly TRBD1 (5 bases). The germline CDR1 and CDR2 sequences are SNHLY and FYNNEI. V shed 8 bases and J shed 11 bases, with 22 bases lying between them. This CDR3 comprises 14 residues. The CDR3, as DNA: TGTGCCAGCCGAAATCCATCGGGGGGTTCATCCCAGCATTTT. This translates into CASRNPSGGSSQHF. Based on the CDR3 plus reference TRBV2 and TRBJ1-5, the full variable domain is EPEVTQTPSHQVTQMGQEVILRCVPISNHLYFYWYRQILGQKVEFLVSFYNNEISEKSEIFDDQFSVERPDGSNFTLKIRSTKLEDSAMYFCASRNPSGGSSQHFGDGTRLSIL.

This sequence joins TRBV5-4 and TRBJ2-3; perhaps TRBD2 as D (5 bases). Trimming stripped 5 bases from V and 0 bases from J, with 7 bases between. Germline CDR1 reads SGHNT; CDR2 reads YYREEE (reference sequence). The CDR3 totals 13 residues. The CDR3 protein is CASRGGSTDTQYF. The DNA of the CDR3 is TGTGCCAGCAGGGGCGGGAGCACAGATACGCAGTATTTT.

Comments on this clone: One junction end does not reproduce the germline sequence, and a read error may be involved. V usage is TRBV6-1 and J usage is TRBJ1-1, with unresolved D. The CDR3 extends over 12 amino acids. Germline V gene sequence: CDR1 MNHNS, CDR2 SASEGT. CDR3 residues: CASREDIRESFF. The CDR3, as DNA: TGTGCCAGCAGGGAAGACATCCGAGAGTCTTTCTTT.

The chain uses TRBV10-3 and TRBJ1-2; 7 positions match TRBD1. The V gene's germline CDR1 is ENHRY and CDR2 SYGVKD. V shed 4 bases and J 7 bases; nucleotides not matched to a gene: 6. The CDR3 loop spans 13 amino acids. The CDR3 region is CAISGGDSRGYTF. CDR3 DNA: TGTGCCATCAGTGGGGGGGACAGTCGTGGCTACACCTTC.

This chain connects TRBV3-1 (or the pseudogene TRBV3-2) to TRBJ1-2; D unclear. Per the germline V gene, CDR1 is LGHDT and CDR2 is YNNKEL (reference sequence). Trimming pared 1 base from V and 8 bases from J, leaving 11 bases between. This CDR3 comprises 13 residues. The CDR3: CASSQGSVLGYTF. CDR3 coding DNA: TGTGCCAGCAGCCAAGGTTCCGTTTTGGGCTACACCTTC.

The CDR3 spells CASSLAQGAIGELFF. Written as DNA, the CDR3 is TGTGCCAGCAGCTTAGCTCAGGGGGCTATCGGGGAGCTGTTTTTT. V is TRBV7-9 and J is TRBJ2-2, with TRBD1 matching 8 bases. Germline CDR1 and CDR2: SEHNR and FQNEAQ (reference sequence). J gave up 7 bases and V 0 bases, and 4 bases lay outside the gene matches. This CDR3 has 15 amino acids.

The chain combines TRBV2 with TRBJ2-5; D is unresolved. Germline assignment: CDR1 SNHLY and CDR2 FYNNEI. Trimming shortened V by 7 bases and J by 0 bases, and 3 bases separated the two germline ends. This CDR3 region has 11 residues. CDR3 nucleotide sequence: TGTGCCAGCAAATACCAAGAGACCCAGTACTTC. Translating gives CASKYQETQYF.

The CDR3 nucleotides are TGTGCCAGCAGTTTATCGAGGACAGGGGCCCCGAACACTGAAGCTTTCTTT. This translates into CASSLSRTGAPNTEAFF. The chain joins TRBV27 to TRBJ1-1; 9 bases align to TRBD1. The CDR3 has 17 residues. V shed 0 bases, J shed 1 base, and the junction held 6 bases outside the gene matches. Germline CDR1 reads MNHEY; CDR2 reads SMNVEV (reference sequence).

The CDR3 nucleotides read TGTGCCAGCAGTTACCGTACGAGCTACAATGAGCAGTTCTTC. Its protein is CASSYRTSYNEQFF. The chain recombines TRBV6-5 with TRBJ2-1; D unresolved. The V and J ends lost 2 bases and 3 bases respectively, with 8 bases between them. Per germline, CDR1 MNHEY and CDR2 SVGAGI. This CDR3 has 14 residues.

This sequence joins TRBV7-8 and TRBJ1-1; TRBD1 matches at 7 bases. Germline loops: CDR1 SGHVS, CDR2 FQNEAQ. This CDR3 has 14 amino acids. The J segment lost 0 bases and the V segment lost 5 bases, leaving 3 bases of the junction unmatched. CDR3 sequence reads: CASSKGQMNTEAFF. The CDR3 DNA follows: TGTGCCAGCAGCAAGGGACAGATGAACACTGAAGCTTTCTTT.

The chain carries TRBV19 and TRBJ1-6; D is unresolved. Trimming pared 4 bases from V and 7 bases from J, leaving 5 bases between. Per germline, CDR1 LNHDA and CDR2 SQIVND (reference sequence). CDR3 length equals 12 residues. CDR3 coding DNA: TGTGCCAGTAGTACCTGGAATTCACCCCTCCACTTT. Protein product: CASSTWNSPLHF.

The V and J genes are TRBV2 and TRBJ2-1; a possible D gene is TRBD2 (5 bases). Germline V CDR1 and CDR2: SNHLY, FYNNEI. The CDR3 consists of 11 residues. V shed 8 bases and J shed 6 bases, with 8 bases lying between them. CDR3 residues: CASEGSNEQFF. The CDR3 nucleotides are TGTGCCAGCGAAGGGAGCAATGAGCAGTTCTTC. The whole variable domain, remainder taken from reference TRBV2 and TRBJ2-1, is EPEVTQTPSHQVTQMGQEVILRCVPISNHLYFYWYRQILGQKVEFLVSFYNNEISEKSEIFDDQFSVERPDGSNFTLKIRSTKLEDSAMYFCASEGSNEQFFGPGTRLTVL.

The rearrangement uses TRBV4-2 and TRBJ1-4; no reliable D call. CDR1 LGHNA and CDR2 YNFKEQ come from the germline V gene. The CDR3 runs to 15 residues. With 8 bases removed from V and 0 bases from J, the gap between germline ends came to 13 bases. The CDR3 region has the DNA TGTGCCAGCCGCCCCTCCACGTCAACTAATGAAAAACTGTTTTTT. Its translation is CASRPSTSTNEKLFF.

There are a few counts of this clone. The gene calls are TRBV12-5 and TRBJ1-5; D is unclear. CDR3 size: 11 residues. Trimming pared 2 bases from V and 6 bases from J, leaving 2 bases between. Germline V gene sequence: CDR1 LGHNT, CDR2 FRNRAP. The CDR3 region has the DNA TGTGCTAGTGGTTTGATTCAGCCCCAGCATTTT. Its protein is CASGLIQPQHF.

This clone was recorded once. This chain links TRBV6-1 with TRBJ2-2; 10 nucleotides line up with TRBD1. Germline V lookup: CDR1 MNHNS, CDR2 SASEGT. V was pared by 4 bases and J by 0 bases, with 8 bases of the junction left unmatched. This CDR3 region has 18 residues. The CDR3 is CASSGAFGQGANTGELFF. Written as DNA, the CDR3 is TGTGCCAGCAGTGGGGCATTCGGACAGGGGGCGAACACCGGGGAGCTGTTTTTT.

This chain links TRBV7-8 with TRBJ1-4; tentatively, D is TRBD1 (6 bases). The CDR3 consists of 14 residues. Trimming removed 5 bases from V and 4 bases from J, with 11 bases in between. CDR1 is SGHVS and CDR2 is FQNEAQ in the germline V gene. The CDR3 sequence: CASSLGGDNEKLFF. The DNA for the CDR3 is TGTGCCAGCAGCCTAGGGGGAGATAATGAAAAACTGTTTTTT. The variable domain in full, with the rest retrieved from reference TRBV7-8 and TRBJ1-4, is GAGVSQSPRYKVAKRGQDVALRCDPISGHVSLFWYQQALGQGPEFLTYFQNEAQLDKSGLPSDRFFAERPEGSVSTLKIQRTQQEDSAVYLCASSLGGDNEKLFFGSGTQLSVL.

This rearrangement joins TRBV28 to TRBJ2-1; TRBD2 is a possible D gene (7 bases). V dropped 6 bases and J dropped 5 bases, with 23 bases sitting between them. The CDR3 is 17 residues long. The germline V gene has CDR1 MDHEN and CDR2 SYDVKM. In nucleotides, the CDR3 is TGTGCCAGCAGCCACCCGGGGGGTAGGGGGGCTAACAATGAGCAGTTCTTC. Its protein product is CASSHPGGRGANNEQFF.

The rearrangement joins TRBV6-5 to TRBJ2-3, with D possibly TRBD2 on 5 matching bases. Germline-derived CDR1 and CDR2 are MNHEY and SVGAGI. V dropped 10 bases and J dropped 2 bases, with 19 bases sitting between them. The CDR3 runs to 15 residues. CDR3 bases: TGTGCCACCCAGCTAATGAGGGCCTCCACAGATACGCAGTATTTT. Its translation: CATQLMRASTDTQYF.

V usage is TRBV4-1 and J usage is TRBJ1-5, with D unclear. Germline values: CDR1 MGHRA, CDR2 YSYEKL. The CDR3 extends over 12 amino acids. The V end was cut by 0 bases, the J end by 6 bases, with 3 bases between. The CDR3 nucleotides read TGCGCCAGCAGCCAAGAGGGTCAGCCCCAGCATTTT. Its translation: CASSQEGQPQHF.

The chain's CDR3 is CASSVGQGAIEAFF. The CDR3 DNA follows: TGTGCCAGCAGCGTAGGCCAGGGGGCCATTGAAGCTTTCTTT. The rearrangement joins TRBV9 to TRBJ1-1; 8 bases are a match to TRBD1. The germline CDR1 and CDR2 sequences are SGDLS and YYNGEE. V lost 0 bases to trimming and J lost 7 bases; unmatched junction nucleotides: 5. The CDR3 sequence is 14 residues long.

This sequence joins TRBV27 and TRBJ1-1; D unclear. This CDR3 comprises 13 residues. V lost 0 bases to trimming and J lost 8 bases, with 10 bases between them. Germline CDR1 and CDR2: MNHEY and SMNVEV (reference sequence). In nucleotides, the CDR3 is TGTGCCAGCAGTTTATCGGGCAGCCGAGAAGCTTTCTTT. It yields the protein CASSLSGSREAFF.

V gene TRBV2 combines with J gene TRBJ1-2; D gene unclear. V lost 8 bases and J 2 bases, leaving 12 bases between the germline ends. This CDR3 spans 13 amino acids. CDR1 and CDR2 from the germline V gene are SNHLY and FYNNEI. CDR3 sequence (DNA): TGTGCCAGCCGTGGCAGTCTCAACTATGGCTACACCTTC. This codes for CASRGSLNYGYTF.

The chain is built from TRBV18 and TRBJ1-5, with TRBD1 as a possible D gene (6 bases). Trimming removed 3 bases at V and 4 bases at J, with 7 bases between. Germline assignment: CDR1 KGHSH and CDR2 LQKENI. The CDR3 totals 13 residues. DNA for the CDR3: TGTGCCAGCTCACCGGACAGAAATCAGCCCCAGCATTTT. Protein sequence: CASSPDRNQPQHF.

This rearrangement joins TRBV5-1 to TRBJ2-5, with a tentative D call TRBD1 (5 bases). Germline V gene data show CDR1 as SGHRS and CDR2 as YFSETQ. V was clipped by 3 bases and J by 7 bases, with 10 bases between them. The CDR3 covers 12 residues. CDR3 nucleotides: TGCGCCAGCAGCTCTAAGCAGGGGACCCAGTACTTC. This translates into CASSSKQGTQYF. The variable domain in full, completed from reference TRBV5-1 and TRBJ2-5, reads KAGVTQTPRYLIKTRGQQVTLSCSPISGHRSVSWYQQTPGQGLQFLFEYFSETQRNKGNFPGRFSGRQFSNSRSEMNVSTLELGDSALYLCASSSKQGTQYFGPGTRLLVL.

The chain recombines TRBV11-2 with TRBJ1-2; possibly TRBD1 for D (6 bases). V was trimmed by 5 bases and J by 6 bases, leaving 19 bases between them. This CDR3 contains 15 residues. Germline CDR1 is SGHAT and CDR2 is FQNNGV. The CDR3 DNA reads as TGTGCCAGCAGCGGGGGGCTCTCCCTGGAAAATGGCTACACCTTC. This sequence encodes CASSGGLSLENGYTF. Drawing the rest from reference TRBV11-2 and TRBJ1-2, the complete variable domain is EAGVAQSPRYKIIEKRQSVAFWCNPISGHATLYWYQQILGQGPKLLIQFQNNGVVDDSQLPKDRFSAERLKGVDSTLKIQPAKLEDSAVYLCASSGGLSLENGYTFGSGTRLTVV.

There are a few counts of this clone. The gene calls are TRBV19 and TRBJ1-5, with 8 bases lining up with TRBD1. Germline loops: CDR1 LNHDA, CDR2 SQIVND (reference sequence). This CDR3 contains 16 residues. V shed 7 bases and J 3 bases; nucleotides not matched to a gene: 11. The DNA of the CDR3 is TGTGCCAGTACCCGACTAGGACAGGGTTTCAATCAGCCCCAGCATTTT. Translating gives CASTRLGQGFNQPQHF.

This rearrangement joins TRBV7-2 to TRBJ2-1, with 9 bases identical to TRBD1. Germline CDR1 SGHTA, CDR2 FQGNSA. The length of the CDR3 is 15 residues. Trimming removed 3 bases from V and 5 bases from J; junction bases left unmatched: 5. The CDR3 nucleotides are TGTGCCAGCAGCTTGGCGGGACAGGGAAACAATGAGCAGTTCTTC. It codes for CASSLAGQGNNEQFF. Full variable domain (rest looked up from reference TRBV7-2 and TRBJ2-1): GAGVSQSPSNKVTEKGKDVELRCDPISGHTALYWYRQSLGQGLEFLIYFQGNSAPDKSGLPSDRFSAERTGGSVSTLTIQRTQQEDSAVYLCASSLAGQGNNEQFFGPGTRLTVL.